The following is a TCR beta chain sequence with its context. Its antigen is unknown. The entry originates in a study of T cell responses to AZD1222 COVID-19 vaccine. V lost 6 bases and J lost 9, with 14 bases in between. CDR1 and CDR2 from the germline V gene are MGHDK and SYGVNS. The length of the CDR3 is 12 residues. Study-wide results and caveats: After two AZD1222 doses, spike-specific TCR breadth and depth rose versus day 0. CD4 TCRs associated with vaccination spanned spike, dominating at 160-218 and 743-854.

The protocol was immunoSEQ multiplex PCR, while the TCRdb copy is restricted to in-frame clones and leaves out a portion. The sample consists of 96,000 or so clones, roughly nine tenths of them appearing once. Sequencing used peripheral blood, obtained on day 0 of AZD1222 vaccination. This chain links TRBV25-1 with TRBJ1-1, with D uncertain. This sequence was found in an adult in good health. The CDR3 bases are TGTGCCAGCAGCTCGGTAATTAATCAAGCTTTCTTT. This codes for CASSSVINQAFF.